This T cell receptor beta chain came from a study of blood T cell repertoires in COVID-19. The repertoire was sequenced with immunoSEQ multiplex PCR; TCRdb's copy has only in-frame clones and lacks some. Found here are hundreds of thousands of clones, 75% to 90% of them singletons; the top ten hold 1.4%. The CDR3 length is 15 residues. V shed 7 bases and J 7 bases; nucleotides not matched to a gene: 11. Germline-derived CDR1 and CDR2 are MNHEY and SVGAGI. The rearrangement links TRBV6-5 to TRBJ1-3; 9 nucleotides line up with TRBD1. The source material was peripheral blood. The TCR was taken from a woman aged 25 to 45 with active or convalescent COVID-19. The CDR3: CASTNSPGQGNTIYF. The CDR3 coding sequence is TGTGCCAGCACCAACTCGCCGGGACAGGGCAACACCATATATTTT.